The 29 T cell receptor beta chains given below trace back to one sample, sequenced in a study of T cells in Graves' hyperthyroidism and ophthalmopathy (dated by TCRdb to between 2019 and 2020). The receptor library was made with multiplex PCR. Instrument on record: Illumina HiSeq 2000. Amplification of TCR beta CDR3 regions was carried out from RNA transcripts. A first-round RT-PCR of the TCR CDR3 used the HTBI primer set with the Qiagen OneStep RT-PCR kit. The public reads were quality trimmed at Q25 with fastp and then assembled into clones with MiXCR by TCRdb, keeping productive beta chains. Rows with one shared CDR3 protein collapse into an entry with the most common genes and DNA. In all, the sample holds about 330,000 distinct CDR3 sequences, and roughly an eighth of those were seen once. Clones ranked in the top ten supply about 37% of the sample. Sequenced sample: blood. The source of these receptors is a woman aged 40 to 50 with Graves' ophthalmopathy.

The table lists this clonotype with many counts. V gene TRBV11-2 combines with J gene TRBJ2-2; D not resolved. Per the germline V gene, CDR1 is SGHAT and CDR2 is FQNNGV. V dropped 0 bases and J dropped 0 bases, with 11 bases sitting between them. This CDR3 comprises 17 residues. This chain's CDR3 is CASSLDFRAANTGELFF. Written as DNA, the CDR3 is TGTGCCAGCAGCTTAGATTTTCGAGCCGCGAACACCGGGGAGCTGTTTTTT.

There are many counts of this clonotype. The chain carries TRBV20-1 and TRBJ2-1, with 13 bases identical to TRBD2. From germline, CDR1 is DFQATT and CDR2 SNEGSKA (reference sequence). V lost 4 bases and J lost 3; bases outside the gene matches: 3. The CDR3 totals 15 residues. The CDR3 spells CSAIGTSGDYNEQFF. In nucleotides, the CDR3 is TGCAGTGCTATCGGGACTAGCGGGGACTACAATGAGCAGTTCTTC.

There are many counts of this clonotype. The V call is TRBV2, the J call TRBJ1-5; no clear D gene. Germline V gene lookup returns CDR1 SNHLY and CDR2 FYNNEI. This CDR3 is 13 amino acids long. V was shortened by 3 bases and J by 1 base, with 4 bases between the two germline ends. The CDR3 bases are TGTGCCAGCAGTGAGCGGAGCAATCAGCCCCAGCATTTT. Its translation is CASSERSNQPQHF.

In its sample, this clonotype was seen many times. This chain links TRBV6-5 with TRBJ2-3; D unclear. This CDR3 spans 15 amino acids. Germline V gene lookup returns CDR1 MNHEY and CDR2 SVGAGI. Trimming took 0 bases from V and 5 from J, leaving 12 bases between them. The CDR3 region has the DNA TGTGCCAGCAGTTACTCACCACAGATCCTAGATACGCAGTATTTT. This codes for CASSYSPQILDTQYF.

This clonotype was found many times. The chain uses TRBV6-1 and TRBJ2-3; perhaps TRBD2 as D (6 bases). CDR1 and CDR2 (germline): MNHNS, SASEGT. The V gene lost 5 bases and the J gene lost 5 bases, with 20 bases spanning the gap. This CDR3 region has 16 residues. The DNA of the CDR3 is TGTGCCAGCAGTTCCCCGGGACTGAGGGCCAGAGATACGCAGTATTTT. Protein sequence: CASSSPGLRARDTQYF.

There are a few counts of this clonotype. The gene calls are TRBV10-3 and TRBJ1-3; D uncertain. V shed 3 bases and J shed 0 bases, with 6 bases lying between them. The CDR3 covers 14 residues. In germline, CDR1 is ENHRY, CDR2 SYGVKD. The CDR3: CAISDSYSGNTIYF. The CDR3 DNA is TGTGCCATCAGTGACTCCTACTCTGGAAACACCATATATTTT.

CDR3 sequence: CSARASESSTGELFF. Written as DNA, the CDR3 is TGCAGTGCTAGAGCCTCGGAAAGTTCCACCGGGGAGCTGTTTTTT. The chain recombines TRBV20-1 with TRBJ2-2; D remains unclear. The CDR3 runs to 15 residues. CDR1 and CDR2 (germline): DFQATT, SNEGSKA (reference sequence). Between the trimmed V and J ends, which lost 1 base and 4 bases, there was a span of 13 bases.

Many counts were recorded for this clonotype. V is TRBV18 and J is TRBJ2-7; TRBD2 matches at 7 bases. CDR1 is KGHSH, CDR2 LQKENI, per germline. The junction had 9 bases not matched to a gene; V was cut back by 4 bases and J by 0 bases. This CDR3 spans 16 amino acids. CDR3 region: CASSRGELASSYEQYF. The CDR3 DNA is TGTGCCAGCTCACGTGGCGAACTAGCGAGCTCCTACGAGCAGTACTTC.

With respect to this clonotype: Just one base apart from a much larger clone, this may be a read error. The V gene is TRBV12-3 or TRBV12-4, the J gene TRBJ1-1; D is unresolved. V was trimmed by 4 bases and J by 4 bases, leaving 13 bases between them. The CDR3 extends over 14 amino acids. As DNA, the CDR3 is TGTGCCAGCAGTTGGCAAGGGAGGAGCACTGAAGCTTTCTTT. Protein: CASSWQGRSTEAFF.

The V and J genes are TRBV20-1 and TRBJ2-1; D is undetermined. Germline V gene lookup returns CDR1 DFQATT and CDR2 SNEGSKA (reference sequence). There are 14 residues in the CDR3. V was shortened by 4 bases and J by 0 bases, with 10 bases between the two germline ends. This CDR3 is CSAKTWSSYNEQFF. Here the CDR3 DNA reads TGCAGTGCTAAAACCTGGAGCTCCTACAATGAGCAGTTCTTC.

This clonotype was detected ten times or more. This chain uses TRBV10-3 with TRBJ2-5; either TRBD1 or TRBD2 may supply D (5 bases each). This CDR3 spans 15 amino acids. Trimming pared 3 bases from V and 5 bases from J, leaving 16 bases between. Germline values: CDR1 ENHRY, CDR2 SYGVKD. CDR3: CAISDPRASGETQYF. The CDR3 nucleotides read TGTGCCATCAGTGACCCCAGGGCGTCGGGGGAGACCCAGTACTTC.

The CDR3 DNA reads TGTGCCAGCAGCCACGGACTAGCGGTCTCCTACGAGCAGTACTTC. Protein product: CASSHGLAVSYEQYF. The rearrangement joins TRBV3-1 to TRBJ2-7; 10 bases are a match to TRBD2. CDR3 size: 15 residues. V dropped 3 bases and J dropped 0; count of bases not matched to a gene: 2. Germline V gene lookup returns CDR1 LGHDT and CDR2 YNNKEL (reference sequence).

Concerning this clonotype itself: One base away lies a much larger clone, so this may be a sequencing read error. This chain connects TRBV29-1 to TRBJ1-2; D remains ambiguous. V was cut by 4 bases and J by 3 bases, with 15 bases left in between. The CDR3 has 14 amino acids. Germline loops: CDR1 SQVTM, CDR2 ANQGSEA. The CDR3 sequence is CSVAPPESDYGYTF. In DNA form, the CDR3 reads TGCAGCGTTGCCCCCCCCGAGTCTGACTATGGCTACACCTTC.

This clonotype was detected a few times. The genes are TRBV12-3 or TRBV12-4 and TRBJ2-2; D remains unclear. CDR3 size: 16 residues. The V end was cut by 10 bases, the J end by 3 bases, with 21 bases between. The CDR3 here is CATRAGPLIDTGELFF. In nucleotides, the CDR3 is TGTGCCACCCGTGCCGGGCCCCTTATAGACACCGGGGAGCTGTTTTTT.

The table lists this clonotype with many counts. The gene calls are TRBV2 and TRBJ2-2; D not certain. The CDR3 spans 13 residues. Germline V gene sequence: CDR1 SNHLY, CDR2 FYNNEI. V shed 1 base and J shed 8 bases, with 8 bases lying between them. CDR3 in amino acids: CASSEGTRGELFF. In nucleotides, the CDR3 is TGTGCCAGCAGTGAAGGGACGAGGGGGGAGCTGTTTTTT.

This clonotype was counted many times. V usage is TRBV11-1 and J usage is TRBJ2-3; the match to TRBD2 covers 10 bases. Germline assignment: CDR1 SGHAT and CDR2 FQDESV (reference sequence). V shed 3 bases and J 2 bases; nucleotides not matched to a gene: 5. This CDR3 contains 16 residues. The CDR3 DNA reads TGTGCCAGCAGCTTTCTAACTAGCGGGACCACAGATACGCAGTATTTT. This sequence encodes CASSFLTSGTTDTQYF.

This clonotype was found many times. The V gene is TRBV12-3 or TRBV12-4, the J gene TRBJ1-2; TRBD1 matches 7 bases. The CDR3 is 18 amino acids. V was pared by 6 bases and J by 0 bases, with 16 bases of the junction left unmatched. CDR3 coding DNA: TGTGCCAGCAGCCCACCTCGACTAGCAGGGGGTACTAACTATGGCTACACCTTC. It codes for CASSPPRLAGGTNYGYTF.

In its sample, this clonotype was seen many times. The V and J genes are TRBV29-1 and TRBJ2-3, with 10 bases that match TRBD1. This CDR3 comprises 17 residues. V dropped 3 bases and J dropped 3; count of bases not matched to a gene: 12. Germline V lookup: CDR1 SQVTM, CDR2 ANQGSEA. The CDR3 loop reads CSVDPVPGTGETDTQYF. The CDR3 region has the DNA TGCAGCGTTGACCCGGTACCCGGGACAGGGGAGACAGATACGCAGTATTTT.

This clonotype was seen more than once but under ten times. The chain employs TRBV29-1 and TRBJ1-2, with D uncertain. The CDR3 has 12 residues. Germline V gives CDR1 SQVTM, CDR2 ANQGSEA. V lost 3 bases and J lost 8, with 13 bases in between. CDR3 nucleotide sequence: TGCAGCGTTGATTTAAGGGTTCGCGGCTACACCTTC. Translating gives CSVDLRVRGYTF.

At least ten counts were recorded for this clonotype. This rearrangement joins TRBV12-3 or TRBV12-4 to TRBJ1-5; possibly TRBD1 for D (6 bases). V lost 3 bases to trimming and J lost 1 base, with 13 bases between them. This CDR3 comprises 16 residues. CDR3: CASSLKGGKSNQPQHF. The CDR3 DNA reads TGTGCCAGCAGTTTGAAAGGGGGGAAGAGCAATCAGCCCCAGCATTTT.

This clonotype has a count of ten or more. V is TRBV2 and J is TRBJ2-3; a possible D gene is TRBD2 (5 bases). Germline V gene data show CDR1 as SNHLY and CDR2 as FYNNEI. V lost 4 bases, J lost 6 bases, and 14 bases lay in between. CDR3 size: 14 residues. The CDR3 region is CASSVQRKGDTQYF. The CDR3 DNA reads TGTGCCAGCAGTGTACAGCGGAAAGGGGATACGCAGTATTTT.

This clonotype showed up many times. The chain uses TRBV2 and TRBJ2-1, with D possibly matching TRBD2 (7 bases). Germline-derived CDR1 and CDR2 are SNHLY and FYNNEI. Trimming shortened V by 7 bases and J by 7 bases, and 17 bases separated the two germline ends. The CDR3 spans 14 residues. The chain's CDR3 is CASTDWGGQNEQFF. The CDR3 DNA follows: TGTGCCAGCACCGATTGGGGGGGGCAGAATGAGCAGTTCTTC.

Ten or more counts support this clonotype. The V call is TRBV11-3, the J call TRBJ1-1, with no clear D. Germline lookup yields CDR1 SGHNT and CDR2 YENEEA. V was pared by 5 bases and J by 4 bases, with 11 bases between. The CDR3 runs to 13 residues. CDR3 DNA: TGTGCCAGCAGCGCGGAGGGTGGCACTGAAGCTTTCTTT. Its translation: CASSAEGGTEAFF.

This clonotype was seen more than once but under ten times. V is TRBV18 and J is TRBJ2-5; perhaps TRBD1 as D (5 bases). Between the trimmed V and J ends, which lost 6 bases and 0 bases, there was a span of 20 bases. The V gene's germline CDR1 is KGHSH and CDR2 LQKENI. This CDR3 contains 17 residues. The CDR3 sequence is CASSPGSPNQYQETQYF. In nucleotides, the CDR3 is TGTGCCAGCTCCCCAGGGTCTCCAAACCAGTACCAAGAGACCCAGTACTTC.

This clonotype has ten or more counts. The CDR3 nucleotides are TGTGCCAGCTCGCCCCAAGCTGAAGCTAACTATGGCTACACCTTC. Translation: CASSPQAEANYGYTF. The V gene is TRBV18, the J gene TRBJ1-2; no reliable D call. CDR3 length: 15 amino acids. Trimming shortened V by 6 bases and J by 0 bases, and 14 bases separated the two germline ends. The germline CDR1 and CDR2 sequences are KGHSH and LQKENI.

Note on this clonotype: It may be a read error: a sequence one base away is much more abundant. This chain uses TRBV20-1 with TRBJ1-5; 11 bases align to TRBD1. The germline V gene encodes CDR1 DFQATT and CDR2 SNEGSKA (reference sequence). The CDR3 contains 17 residues. The CDR3 sequence is CSARSDRGLSGNQSQHF. In nucleotides, the CDR3 is TGCAGTGCTAGATCGGACAGGGGGCTATCGGGCAATCAGTCCCAGCATTTT.

This chain joins TRBV25-1 and TRBJ1-2; 8 bases fit TRBD1. The ends lost 7 bases at V and 4 bases at J; junction bases unmatched: 8. CDR3 length: 14 residues. Per the germline V gene, CDR1 is MGHDK and CDR2 is SYGVNS. The CDR3: CASTPGGYIYGYTF. CDR3 bases: TGTGCCAGCACTCCAGGGGGCTATATCTATGGCTACACCTTC.

There are a few counts of this clonotype. The V call is TRBV19, the J call TRBJ2-5, with D possibly called TRBD1 or TRBD2 (6 bases each). From germline, CDR1 is LNHDA and CDR2 SQIVND (reference sequence). V was shortened by 1 base and J by 5 bases, with 11 bases between the two germline ends. This CDR3 region has 14 residues. The DNA for the CDR3 is TGTGCCAGTAGTATAGGGGGGGCGCATGAGACCCAGTACTTC. Amino acid sequence: CASSIGGAHETQYF.

V usage is TRBV3-1 and J usage is TRBJ2-5; D not certain. The V end was cut by 5 bases, the J end by 0 bases, with 10 bases between. The CDR3 is made up of 14 amino acids. Germline loops: CDR1 LGHDT, CDR2 YNNKEL (reference sequence). The CDR3 protein is CASSYLGYQETQYF. The CDR3, as DNA: TGTGCCAGCAGCTACCTAGGGTACCAAGAGACCCAGTACTTC.